This TCR beta chain was sequenced during a study of shared clonotypes between healthy human individuals. The authors divided CD4+ cells into CD45RA+ naive and CD45RA-negative memory subsets. Using immunoSEQ multiplex PCR, the repertoire was profiled, and TCRdb retains in-frame clones only, with some absent. The table has 2 million to 2.5 million clones, 93% seen once. The sequence derives from a young man in good health. Some clones in this sample may be carry-over from other donors' samples. The material sequenced was naive CD4+ T cells from PBMCs. The subset denotes: CD45RA+ positively selected.

The CDR3 region has the DNA TGCGCCAGCAGCGCCAACAGGGGTGAGAACACCGGGGAGCTGTTTTTT. Its translation: CASSANRGENTGELFF. V gene TRBV5-1 combines with J gene TRBJ2-2; 7 positions match TRBD1. Germline assignment: CDR1 SGHRS and CDR2 YFSETQ. The V segment lost 4 bases and the J segment 1 base; nucleotides outside the gene matches: 7. The CDR3 has 16 amino acids.